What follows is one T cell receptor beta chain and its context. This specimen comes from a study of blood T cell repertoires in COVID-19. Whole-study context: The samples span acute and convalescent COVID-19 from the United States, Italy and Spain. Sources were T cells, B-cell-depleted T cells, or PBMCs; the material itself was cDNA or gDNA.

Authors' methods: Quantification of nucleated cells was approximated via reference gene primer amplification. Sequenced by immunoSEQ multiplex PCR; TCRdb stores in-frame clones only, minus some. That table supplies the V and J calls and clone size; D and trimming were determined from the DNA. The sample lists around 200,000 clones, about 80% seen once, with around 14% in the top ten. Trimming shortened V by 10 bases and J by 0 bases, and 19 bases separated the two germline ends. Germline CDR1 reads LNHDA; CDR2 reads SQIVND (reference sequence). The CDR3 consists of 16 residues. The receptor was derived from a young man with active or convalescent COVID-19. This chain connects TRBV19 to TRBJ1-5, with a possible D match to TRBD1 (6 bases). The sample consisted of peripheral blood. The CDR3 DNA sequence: TGTGCCACCAATCGGGGGGGCGCGTATAGCAATCAGCCCCAGCATTTT. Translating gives CATNRGGAYSNQPQHF.